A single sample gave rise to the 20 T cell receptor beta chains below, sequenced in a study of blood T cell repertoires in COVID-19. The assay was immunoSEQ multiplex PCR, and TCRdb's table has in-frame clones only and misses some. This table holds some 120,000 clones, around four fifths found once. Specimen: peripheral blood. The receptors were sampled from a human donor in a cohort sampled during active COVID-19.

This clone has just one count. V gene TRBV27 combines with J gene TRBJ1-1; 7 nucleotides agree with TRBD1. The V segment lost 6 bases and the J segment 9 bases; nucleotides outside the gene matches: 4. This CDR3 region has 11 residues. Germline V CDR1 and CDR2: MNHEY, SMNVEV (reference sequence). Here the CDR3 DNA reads TGTGCCAGCAGGGGGACAGCGAAAGCTTTCTTT. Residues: CASRGTAKAFF.

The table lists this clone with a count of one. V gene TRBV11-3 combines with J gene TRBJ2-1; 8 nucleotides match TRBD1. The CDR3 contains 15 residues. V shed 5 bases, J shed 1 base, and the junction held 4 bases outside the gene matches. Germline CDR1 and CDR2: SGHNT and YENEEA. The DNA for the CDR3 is TGTGCCAGCAGCCTGCGACAGGGGTCCTACAATGAGCAGTTCTTC. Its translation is CASSLRQGSYNEQFF.

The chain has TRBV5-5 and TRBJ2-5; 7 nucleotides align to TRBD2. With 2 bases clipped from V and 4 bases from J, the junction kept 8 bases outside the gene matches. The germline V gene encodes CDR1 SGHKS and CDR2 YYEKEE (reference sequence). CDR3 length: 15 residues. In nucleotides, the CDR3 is TGTGCCAGCAGCTTTAGACTAGCAACAGGAGAGACCCAGTACTTC. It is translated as CASSFRLATGETQYF.

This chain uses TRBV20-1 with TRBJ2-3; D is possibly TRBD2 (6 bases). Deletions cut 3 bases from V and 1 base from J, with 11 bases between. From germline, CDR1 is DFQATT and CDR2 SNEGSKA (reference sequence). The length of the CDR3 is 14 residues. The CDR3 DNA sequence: TGCAGTGCTAGTTCGGGGGACCGCACAGATACGCAGTATTTT. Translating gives CSASSGDRTDTQYF.

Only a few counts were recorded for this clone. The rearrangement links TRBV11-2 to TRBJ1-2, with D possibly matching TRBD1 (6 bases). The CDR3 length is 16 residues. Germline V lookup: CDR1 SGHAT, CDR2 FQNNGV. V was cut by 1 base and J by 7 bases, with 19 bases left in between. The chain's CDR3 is CASSLGIGQGIGGYTF. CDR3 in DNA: TGTGCCAGCAGCTTAGGGATCGGCCAGGGGATAGGTGGCTACACCTTC.

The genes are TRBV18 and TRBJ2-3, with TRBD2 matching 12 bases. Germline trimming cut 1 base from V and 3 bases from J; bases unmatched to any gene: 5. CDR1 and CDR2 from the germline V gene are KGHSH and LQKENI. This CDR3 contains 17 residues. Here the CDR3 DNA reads TGTGCCAGCTCACCACAACTAGCGGGAGGCGTGACAGATACGCAGTATTTT. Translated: CASSPQLAGGVTDTQYF.

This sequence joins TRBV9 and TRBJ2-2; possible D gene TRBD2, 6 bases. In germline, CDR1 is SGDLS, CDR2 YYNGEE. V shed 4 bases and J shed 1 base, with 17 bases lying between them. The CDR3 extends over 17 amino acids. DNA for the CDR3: TGTGCCAGCAGCCCCCGCCGGGGGAGTATGAACACCGGGGAGCTGTTTTTT. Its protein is CASSPRRGSMNTGELFF.

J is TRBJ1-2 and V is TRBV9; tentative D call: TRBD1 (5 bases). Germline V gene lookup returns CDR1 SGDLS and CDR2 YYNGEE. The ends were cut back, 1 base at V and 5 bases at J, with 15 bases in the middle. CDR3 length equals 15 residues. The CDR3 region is CASSVRGGAPYGYTF. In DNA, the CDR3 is TGTGCCAGCAGCGTAAGAGGCGGGGCTCCGTATGGCTACACCTTC.

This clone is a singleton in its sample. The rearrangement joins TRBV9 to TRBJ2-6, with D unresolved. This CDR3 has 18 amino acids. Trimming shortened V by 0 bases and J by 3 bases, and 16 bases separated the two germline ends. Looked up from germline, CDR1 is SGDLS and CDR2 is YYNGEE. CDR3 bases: TGTGCCAGCAGCGTAGGTCCCCTAGTCAGTGGTGGGGCCAACGTCCTGACTTTC. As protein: CASSVGPLVSGGANVLTF.

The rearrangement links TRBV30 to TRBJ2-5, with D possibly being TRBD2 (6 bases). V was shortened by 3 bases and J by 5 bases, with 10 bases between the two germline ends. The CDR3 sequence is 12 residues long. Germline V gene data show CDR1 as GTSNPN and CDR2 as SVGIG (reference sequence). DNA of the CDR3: TGTGCCTGGAGCGGGAGTGGGGAGACCCAGTACTTC. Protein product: CAWSGSGETQYF.

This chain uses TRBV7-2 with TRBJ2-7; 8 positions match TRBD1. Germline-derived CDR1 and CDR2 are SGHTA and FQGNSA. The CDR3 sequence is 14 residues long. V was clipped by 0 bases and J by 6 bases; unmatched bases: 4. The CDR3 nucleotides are TGTGCCAGCAGCTTAGCGCGGCAGGGGGCCGAGCAGTACTTC. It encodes CASSLARQGAEQYF.

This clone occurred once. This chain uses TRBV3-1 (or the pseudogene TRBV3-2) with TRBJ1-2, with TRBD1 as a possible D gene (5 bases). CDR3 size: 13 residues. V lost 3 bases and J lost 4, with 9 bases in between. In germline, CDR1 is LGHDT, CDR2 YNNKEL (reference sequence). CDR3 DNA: TGTGCCAGCAGCCATCGACAGATCTATGGCTACACCTTC. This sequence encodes CASSHRQIYGYTF.

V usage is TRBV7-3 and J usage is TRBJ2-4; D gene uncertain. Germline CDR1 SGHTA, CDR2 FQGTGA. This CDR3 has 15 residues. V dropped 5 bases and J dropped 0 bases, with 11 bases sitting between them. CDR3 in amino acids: CASSMSSGAKNIQYF. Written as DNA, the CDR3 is TGTGCCAGCAGCATGAGCTCGGGAGCCAAAAACATTCAGTACTTC.

The CDR3 is CASSLGISNTEAFF. CDR3 nucleotide sequence: TGTGCCAGCAGCTTAGGTATTTCGAACACTGAAGCTTTCTTT. This chain joins TRBV11-2 and TRBJ1-1; D is uncertain. Germline CDR1 is SGHAT and CDR2 is FQNNGV. The CDR3 is 14 amino acids. V was shortened by 1 base and J by 1 base, with 7 bases between the two germline ends.

The CDR3: CASSLAQDRGEMGGQPQHF. DNA for the CDR3: TGTGCCAGCAGCTTAGCCCAGGACAGGGGAGAAATGGGTGGTCAGCCCCAGCATTTT. The chain is built from TRBV7-8 and TRBJ1-5; 9 nucleotides line up with TRBD1. Trimming took 0 bases from V and 6 from J; bases not matched to a gene: 15. The CDR3 runs to 19 residues. The V gene's germline CDR1 is SGHVS and CDR2 FQNEAQ.

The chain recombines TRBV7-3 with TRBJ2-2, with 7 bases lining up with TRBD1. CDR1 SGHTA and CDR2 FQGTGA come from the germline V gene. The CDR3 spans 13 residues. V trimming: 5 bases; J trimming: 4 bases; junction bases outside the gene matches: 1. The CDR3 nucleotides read TGTGCCAGCAGCCCAGGGGGCACCGGGGAGCTGTTTTTT. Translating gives CASSPGGTGELFF.

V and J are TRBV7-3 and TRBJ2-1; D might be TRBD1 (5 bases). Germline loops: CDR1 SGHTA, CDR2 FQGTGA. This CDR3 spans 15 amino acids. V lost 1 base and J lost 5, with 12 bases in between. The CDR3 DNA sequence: TGTGCCAGCAGCTTAATGAGTGGGGCAAACAATGAGCAGTTCTTC. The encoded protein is CASSLMSGANNEQFF. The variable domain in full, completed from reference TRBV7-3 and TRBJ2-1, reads GAGVSQTPSNKVTEKGKYVELRCDPISGHTALYWYRQSLGQGPEFLIYFQGTGAADDSGLPNDRFFAVRPEGSVSTLKIQRTERGDSAVYLCASSLMSGANNEQFFGPGTRLTVL.

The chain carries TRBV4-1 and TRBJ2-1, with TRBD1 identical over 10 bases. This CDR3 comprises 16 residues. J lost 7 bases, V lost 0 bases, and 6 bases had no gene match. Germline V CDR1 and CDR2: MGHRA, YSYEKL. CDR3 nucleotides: TGCGCCAGCAGCCAAGATCTGAGACAGGGGGCAAATGAGCAGTTCTTC. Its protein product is CASSQDLRQGANEQFF.

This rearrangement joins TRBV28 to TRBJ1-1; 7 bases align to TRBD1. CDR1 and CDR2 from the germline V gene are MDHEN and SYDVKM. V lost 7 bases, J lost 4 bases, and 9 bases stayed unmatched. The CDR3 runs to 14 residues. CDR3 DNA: TGTGCCAGCATGAAGGACAGGACCAGCACTGAAGCTTTCTTT. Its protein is CASMKDRTSTEAFF.

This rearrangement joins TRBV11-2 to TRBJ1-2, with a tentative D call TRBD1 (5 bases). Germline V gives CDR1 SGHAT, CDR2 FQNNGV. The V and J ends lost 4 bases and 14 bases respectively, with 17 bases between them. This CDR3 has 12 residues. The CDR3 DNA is TGTGCCAGCAGCTACCCGAACGGCAGGGTTACCTTC. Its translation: CASSYPNGRVTF.